This T cell receptor beta chain was recorded in a study of T cells in Graves' hyperthyroidism and ophthalmopathy. This clonotype was observed at least ten times. What it recognizes is unknown. Trimming cost V 6 bases and J 4 bases, with 15 bases left between them. The CDR3 loop spans 14 amino acids. Findings and caveats of the study: Blood samples included most of the expanded thyroid clonotypes exceeding 0.001. For ophthalmopathy, model prediction preceded onset by a median roughly 6.3 months.

The TCR beta CDR3 regions underwent amplification using RNA transcripts as the source. The HTBI primer set drove a first-round RT-PCR of the TCR CDR3. TCRdb processed the multiplex PCR reads anew with MiXCR; each CDR3 protein has one entry. The repertoire consists of roughly 500,000 distinct CDR3 sequences, with 16% occurring once and the leading ten covering around 28%. Sequencing used blood. The receptor was derived from a woman aged 30 to 39 with Graves' ophthalmopathy. The chain uses TRBV12-3 or TRBV12-4 and TRBJ1-2; a possible D gene is TRBD1 (5 bases). The CDR3, as DNA: TGTGCCAGCAGCCCCGGGACGGGGCCCTATGGCTACACCTTC. Translation gives CASSPGTGPYGYTF.